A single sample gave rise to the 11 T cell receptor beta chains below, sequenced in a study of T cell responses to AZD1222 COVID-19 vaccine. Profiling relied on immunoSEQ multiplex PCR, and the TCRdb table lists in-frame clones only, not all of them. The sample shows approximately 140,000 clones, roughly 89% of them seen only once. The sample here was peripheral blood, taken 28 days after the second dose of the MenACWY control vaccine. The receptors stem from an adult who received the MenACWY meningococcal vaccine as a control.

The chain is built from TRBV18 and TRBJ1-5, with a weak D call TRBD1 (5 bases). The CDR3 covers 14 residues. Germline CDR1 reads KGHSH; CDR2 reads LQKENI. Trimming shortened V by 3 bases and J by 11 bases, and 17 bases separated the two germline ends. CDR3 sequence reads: CASSPRDGPLAQHF. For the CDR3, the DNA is TGTGCCAGCTCACCCCGGGACGGCCCTTTGGCCCAGCATTTT.

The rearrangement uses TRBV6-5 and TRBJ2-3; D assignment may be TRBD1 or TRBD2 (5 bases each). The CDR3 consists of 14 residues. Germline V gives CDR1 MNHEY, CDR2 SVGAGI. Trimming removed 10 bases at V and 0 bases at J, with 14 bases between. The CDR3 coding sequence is TGTGCCACCGGGGTGGGGCTTAGCACAGATACGCAGTATTTT. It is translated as CATGVGLSTDTQYF.

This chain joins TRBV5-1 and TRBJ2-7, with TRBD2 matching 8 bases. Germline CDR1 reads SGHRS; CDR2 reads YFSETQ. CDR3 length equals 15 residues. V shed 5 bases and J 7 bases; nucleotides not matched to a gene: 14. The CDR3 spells CASSPQSGSPLEQYF. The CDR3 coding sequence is TGCGCCAGCAGTCCCCAGAGCGGGAGCCCCTTGGAGCAGTACTTC.

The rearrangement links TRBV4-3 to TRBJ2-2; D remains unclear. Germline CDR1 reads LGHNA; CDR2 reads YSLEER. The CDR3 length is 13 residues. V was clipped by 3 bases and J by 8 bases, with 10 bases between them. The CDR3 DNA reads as TGCGCCAGCAGCCATAACCCCCGAGGGGAGCTGTTTTTT. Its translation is CASSHNPRGELFF.

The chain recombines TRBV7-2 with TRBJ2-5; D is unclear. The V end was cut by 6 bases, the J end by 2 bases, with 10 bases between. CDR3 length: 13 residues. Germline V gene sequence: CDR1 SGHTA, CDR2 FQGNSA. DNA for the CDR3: TGTGCCAGCAGTCCCGACTGGCAAGAGACCCAGTACTTC. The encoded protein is CASSPDWQETQYF. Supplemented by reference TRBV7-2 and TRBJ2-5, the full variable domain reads GAGVSQSPSNKVTEKGKDVELRCDPISGHTALYWYRQSLGQGLEFLIYFQGNSAPDKSGLPSDRFSAERTGGSVSTLTIQRTQQEDSAVYLCASSPDWQETQYFGPGTRLLVL.

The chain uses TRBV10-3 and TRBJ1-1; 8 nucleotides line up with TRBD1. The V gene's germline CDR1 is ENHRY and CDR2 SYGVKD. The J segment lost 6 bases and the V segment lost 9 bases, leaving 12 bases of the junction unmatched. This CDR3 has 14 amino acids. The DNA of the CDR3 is TGTGCCATTGGACAGGGAACATTTAGCGCTGAAGCTTTCTTT. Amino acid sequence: CAIGQGTFSAEAFF.

CDR3: CASSLLQGADTQYF. The CDR3, as DNA: TGTGCCAGCAGTTTACTACAGGGGGCTGATACGCAGTATTTT. The chain is built from TRBV27 and TRBJ2-3; 9 bases align to TRBD1. The germline gives CDR1 MNHEY, CDR2 SMNVEV (reference sequence). V dropped 2 bases and J dropped 6; count of bases not matched to a gene: 3. This CDR3 spans 14 amino acids.

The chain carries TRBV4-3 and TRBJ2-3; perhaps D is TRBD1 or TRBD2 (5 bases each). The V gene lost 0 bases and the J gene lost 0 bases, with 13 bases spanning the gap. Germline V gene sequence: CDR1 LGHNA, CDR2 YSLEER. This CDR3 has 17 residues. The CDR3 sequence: CASSQEGTAVSTDTQYF. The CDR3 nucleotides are TGCGCCAGCAGCCAAGAAGGGACCGCTGTAAGCACAGATACGCAGTATTTT.

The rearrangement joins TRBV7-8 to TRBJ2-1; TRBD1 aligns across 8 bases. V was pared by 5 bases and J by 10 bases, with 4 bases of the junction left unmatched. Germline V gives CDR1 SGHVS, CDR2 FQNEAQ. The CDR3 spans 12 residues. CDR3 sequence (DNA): TGTGCCAGCAGCCCCAGGGGGCGGGAGCAGTTCTTC. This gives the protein CASSPRGREQFF. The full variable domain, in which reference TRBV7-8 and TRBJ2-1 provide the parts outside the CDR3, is GAGVSQSPRYKVAKRGQDVALRCDPISGHVSLFWYQQALGQGPEFLTYFQNEAQLDKSGLPSDRFFAERPEGSVSTLKIQRTQQEDSAVYLCASSPRGREQFFGPGTRLTVL.

This CDR3 reads CATVTGDSGYTF. The CDR3 nucleotides read TGTGCCACCGTCACAGGGGACTCTGGCTACACCTTC. The chain couples TRBV28 to TRBJ1-2; 7 bases match TRBD1. Unmatched junction bases numbered 9, after V lost 10 bases and J lost 7 bases. The CDR3 extends over 12 amino acids. Germline lookup yields CDR1 MDHEN and CDR2 SYDVKM.

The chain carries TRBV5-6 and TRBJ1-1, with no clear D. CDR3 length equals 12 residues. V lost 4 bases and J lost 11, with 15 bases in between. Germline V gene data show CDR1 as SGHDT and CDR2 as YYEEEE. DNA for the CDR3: TGTGCCAGCAGCCCAAATGGGGTGAGGGCTTTCTTT. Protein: CASSPNGVRAFF.